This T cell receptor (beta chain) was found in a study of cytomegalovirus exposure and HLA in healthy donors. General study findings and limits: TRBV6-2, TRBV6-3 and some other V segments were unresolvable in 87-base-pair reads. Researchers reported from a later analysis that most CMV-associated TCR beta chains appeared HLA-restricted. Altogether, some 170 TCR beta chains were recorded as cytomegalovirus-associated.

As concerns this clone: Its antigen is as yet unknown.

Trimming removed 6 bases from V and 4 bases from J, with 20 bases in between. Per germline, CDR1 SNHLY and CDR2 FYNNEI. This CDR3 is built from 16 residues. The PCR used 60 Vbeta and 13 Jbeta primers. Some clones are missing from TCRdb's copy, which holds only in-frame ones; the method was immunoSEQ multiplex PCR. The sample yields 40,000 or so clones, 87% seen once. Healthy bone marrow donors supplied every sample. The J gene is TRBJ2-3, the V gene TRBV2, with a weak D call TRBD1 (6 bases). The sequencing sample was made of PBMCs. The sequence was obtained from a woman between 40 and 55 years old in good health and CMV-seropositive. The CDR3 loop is CASSRTVGRGSDTQYF. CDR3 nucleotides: TGTGCCAGCAGCCGAACGGTGGGCAGGGGTTCAGATACGCAGTATTTT.